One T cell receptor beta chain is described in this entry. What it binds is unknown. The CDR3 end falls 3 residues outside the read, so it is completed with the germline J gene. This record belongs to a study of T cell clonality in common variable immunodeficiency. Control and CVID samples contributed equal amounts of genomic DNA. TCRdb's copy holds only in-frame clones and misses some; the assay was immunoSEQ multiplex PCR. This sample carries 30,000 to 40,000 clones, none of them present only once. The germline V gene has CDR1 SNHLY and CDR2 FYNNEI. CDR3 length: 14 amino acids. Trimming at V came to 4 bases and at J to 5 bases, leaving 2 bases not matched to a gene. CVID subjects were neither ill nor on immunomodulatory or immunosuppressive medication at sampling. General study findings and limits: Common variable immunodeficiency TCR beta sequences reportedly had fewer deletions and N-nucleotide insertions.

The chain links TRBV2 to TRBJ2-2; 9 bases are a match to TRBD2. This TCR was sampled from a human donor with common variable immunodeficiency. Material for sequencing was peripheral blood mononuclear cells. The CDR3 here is CASSASGRTGELFF. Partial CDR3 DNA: TGTGCCAGCAGTGCCAGCGGGAGGACCGGGGAG.